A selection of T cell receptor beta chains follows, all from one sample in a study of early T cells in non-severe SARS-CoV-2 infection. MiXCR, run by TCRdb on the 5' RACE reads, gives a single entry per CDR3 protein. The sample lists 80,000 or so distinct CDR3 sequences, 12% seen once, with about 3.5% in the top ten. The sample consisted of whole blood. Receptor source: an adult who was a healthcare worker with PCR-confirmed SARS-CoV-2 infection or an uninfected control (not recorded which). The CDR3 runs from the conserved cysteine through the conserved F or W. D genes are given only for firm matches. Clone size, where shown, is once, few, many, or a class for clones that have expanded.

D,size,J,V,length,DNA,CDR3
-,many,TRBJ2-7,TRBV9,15,TGTGCCAGCAGCGTGGGGAGTAGTGGTAATTACGAGCAGTACTTC,CASSVGSSGNYEQYF
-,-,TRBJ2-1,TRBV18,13,TGTGCCGCACAAGCAGAGAGACCCAATGAGCAGTTCTTC,CAAQAERPNEQFF
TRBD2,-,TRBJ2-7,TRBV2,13,TGTGCCAGCGGGAGCGGGGGCTCCTACGAGCAGTACTTC,CASGSGGSYEQYF
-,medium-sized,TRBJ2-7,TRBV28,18,TGTGCCAGCAGTACTCCCTCAGGATTGGCGGGAAGCTCCTACGAGCAGTACTTC,CASSTPSGLAGSSYEQYF
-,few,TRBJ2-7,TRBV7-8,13,TGTGCCAGCAGCAAGGACACCCTCTACGAGCAGTACTTC,CASSKDTLYEQYF
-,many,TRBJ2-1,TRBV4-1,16,TGCGCCAGCAGCCAAGATCGCGGCGGGTCCTACAATGAGCAGTTCTTC,CASSQDRGGSYNEQFF
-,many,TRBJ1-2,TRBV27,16,TGTGCCAGCAGTTTACGGGACAACAGGTGGAGCTATGGCTACACCTTC,CASSLRDNRWSYGYTF
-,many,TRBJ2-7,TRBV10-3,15,TGTGCCATCAGTGAGTCGACAGGCGTCACCTACGAGCAGTACTTC,CAISESTGVTYEQYF
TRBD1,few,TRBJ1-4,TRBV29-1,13,TGCAGCGTTTTGACAGGGTCAAATGAAAAACTGTTTTTT,CSVLTGSNEKLFF
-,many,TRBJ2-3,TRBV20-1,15,TGCAGTGCTAGAGATCGGAGGGGGAGCACAGATACGCAGTATTTT,CSARDRRGSTDTQYF
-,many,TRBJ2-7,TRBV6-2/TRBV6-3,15,TGTGCCAGCAGTTACAGTTCGGGAAACTCCTACGAGCAGTACTTC,CASSYSSGNSYEQYF
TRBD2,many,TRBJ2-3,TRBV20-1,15,TGCAGTGCTAGCGCTCCAGCGGGAAACACAGATACGCAGTATTTT,CSASAPAGNTDTQYF
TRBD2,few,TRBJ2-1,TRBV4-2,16,TGTGCCAGCAGCCAAGATCCGACTAGCGCTTACAATGAGCAGTTCTTC,CASSQDPTSAYNEQFF
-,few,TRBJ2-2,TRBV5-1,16,TGCGCCAGCAGCTTATTAGGTTTAGAGGTCACCGGGGAGCTGTTTTTT,CASSLLGLEVTGELFF